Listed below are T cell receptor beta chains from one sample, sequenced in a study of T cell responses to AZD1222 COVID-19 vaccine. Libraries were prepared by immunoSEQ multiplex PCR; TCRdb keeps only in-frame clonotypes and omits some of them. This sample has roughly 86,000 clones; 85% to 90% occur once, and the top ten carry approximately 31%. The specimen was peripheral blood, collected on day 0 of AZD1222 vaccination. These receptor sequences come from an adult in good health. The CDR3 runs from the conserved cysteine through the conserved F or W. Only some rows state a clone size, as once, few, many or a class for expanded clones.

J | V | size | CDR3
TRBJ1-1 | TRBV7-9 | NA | CASSFGGSVTEAFF
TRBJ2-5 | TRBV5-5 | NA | CASSPRGGETQYF
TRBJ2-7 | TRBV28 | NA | CASSLMGQMVQYF
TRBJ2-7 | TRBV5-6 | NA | CASSLPPPGQSSYEQYF
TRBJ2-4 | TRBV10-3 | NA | CAISGQEKDIQYF
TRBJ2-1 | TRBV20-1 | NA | CSATSGSEQFF
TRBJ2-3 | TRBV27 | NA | CASSSTGTRTDTQYF
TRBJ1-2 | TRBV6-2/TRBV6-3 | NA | CASSYRDGRYGYTF
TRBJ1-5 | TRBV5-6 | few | CASSLRGTGLRINQPQHF
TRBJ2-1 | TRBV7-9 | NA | CASSLSREWDEQFF
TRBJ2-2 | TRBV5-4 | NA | CASKIQGKTVAGELFF
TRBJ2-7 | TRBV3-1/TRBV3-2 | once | CASSQDILARISEQYF
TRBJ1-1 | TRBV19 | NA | CASRMDGLMNTEAFF
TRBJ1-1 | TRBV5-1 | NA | CASSLIRTGPNTEAFF
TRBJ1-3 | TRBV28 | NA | CASSLGEGYEGNTIYF
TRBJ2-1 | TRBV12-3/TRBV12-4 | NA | CASSFKEDNEQFF
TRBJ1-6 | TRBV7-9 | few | CASSLDRGWNSPLHF
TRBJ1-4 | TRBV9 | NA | CASSSPGQGVREKLFF
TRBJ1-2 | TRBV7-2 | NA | CASSLVGRGGYTF
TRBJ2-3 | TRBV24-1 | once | CATGTDTDTQYF
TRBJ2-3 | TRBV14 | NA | CASSPILAGTQYF
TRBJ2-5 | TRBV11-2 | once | CASSGGGASGTRGAQYF
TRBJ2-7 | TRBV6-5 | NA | CASSSRDGYEQYF
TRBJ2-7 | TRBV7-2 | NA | CASSVGQGDEQYF
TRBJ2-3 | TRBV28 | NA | CASRGLAGVTDTQYF
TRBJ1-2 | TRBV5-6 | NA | CASSLRTRDSDWDYGYTF
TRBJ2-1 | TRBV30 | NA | CAWSVGLGDNEQFF
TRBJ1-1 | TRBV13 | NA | CASSPPGGANTEAFF
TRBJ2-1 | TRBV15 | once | CAREYNEQFF
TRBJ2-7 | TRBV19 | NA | CATAGPSEQYF
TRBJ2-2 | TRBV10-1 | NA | CASSSGQGGTGELFF
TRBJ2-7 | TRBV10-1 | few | CASSEGSPYEQYF
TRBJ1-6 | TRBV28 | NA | CASSSGDRKSPLHF
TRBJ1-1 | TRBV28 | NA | CASRLTGITEAFF
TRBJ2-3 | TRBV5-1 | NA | CASSLVYTGPWTDTQYF
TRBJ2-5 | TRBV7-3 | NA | CASSRDGTETQYF
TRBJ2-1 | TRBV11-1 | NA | CASSSYRVGEQFF
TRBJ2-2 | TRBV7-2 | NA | CASSHTSAAGELFF
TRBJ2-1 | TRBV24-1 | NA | CATSDRQGEQFF
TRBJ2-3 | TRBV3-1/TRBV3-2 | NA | CASSQVLERTSGTDTQYF
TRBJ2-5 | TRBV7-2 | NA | CASSLDEEGGQETQYF
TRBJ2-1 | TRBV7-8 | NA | CASSARTSGRVNEQFF
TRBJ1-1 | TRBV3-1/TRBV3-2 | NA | CASSQVGENTEAFF
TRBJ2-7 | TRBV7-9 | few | CASSLEIYEQYF
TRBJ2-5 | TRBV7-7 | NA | CASSLLSGIQETQYF
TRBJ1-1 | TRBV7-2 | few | CASSLDRNTEAFF
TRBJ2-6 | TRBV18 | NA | CASSPPIGQGALGANVLTF
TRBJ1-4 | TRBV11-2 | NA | CASSLTRGEKLFF
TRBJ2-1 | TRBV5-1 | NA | CASSLGPTGTSGYNEQFF
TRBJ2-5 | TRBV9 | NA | CASSGEAGSEGSGETQYF
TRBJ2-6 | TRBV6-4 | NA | CASRGTGTTSSGANVLTF
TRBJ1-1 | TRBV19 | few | CASSIDPGQGKPEAFF